This is a list of T cell receptor beta chains from one sample in a study of blood T cell repertoires in COVID-19. The table came from immunoSEQ multiplex PCR; TCRdb's copy has only in-frame clones and leaves some out. Of 130,000 to 150,000 clones listed, 65% to 85% are singletons. Specimen: peripheral blood. The receptors stem from a man aged 60 to 69 with active or convalescent COVID-19. CDR3s include the opening cysteine and the closing phenylalanine or tryptophan. A D gene is named only where the DNA matches it firmly. Size tells how often a clone was seen (once, few, many) or the class of an expanded clone, and some rows leave it out.

size: -; V: TRBV19; J: TRBJ1-6; D: -; CDR3: CASSATHHNSPLHF; DNA: TGTGCCAGTAGCGCCACACACCATAATTCACCCCTCCACTTT
size: -; V: TRBV28; J: TRBJ2-3; D: TRBD2; CDR3: CASSLSGLREGRNTQYF; DNA: TGTGCCAGCAGTTTATCAGGTCTGCGGGAGGGCCGGAATACGCAGTATTTT
size: -; V: TRBV7-3; J: TRBJ1-2; D: TRBD1; CDR3: CASRLGQGAGYTF; DNA: TGTGCCAGCAGACTCGGACAGGGGGCTGGCTACACCTTC
size: -; V: TRBV5-1; J: TRBJ2-5; D: -; CDR3: CASTSNQGETQYF; DNA: TGCGCCAGCACGTCAAACCAGGGTGAGACCCAGTACTTC
size: -; V: TRBV6-2/TRBV6-3; J: TRBJ1-5; D: -; CDR3: CASSFPRGLSNQPQHF; DNA: TGTGCCAGCAGTTTCCCTCGAGGGTTGAGCAATCAGCCCCAGCATTTT
size: -; V: TRBV25-1; J: TRBJ2-5; D: TRBD1; CDR3: CASGLRQGGQETQYF; DNA: TGTGCCAGCGGCTTACGACAGGGGGGCCAAGAGACCCAGTACTTC
size: many; V: TRBV25-1; J: TRBJ2-1; D: -; CDR3: CASSKRAGLSYNEQFF; DNA: TGTGCCAGCAGTAAAAGGGCAGGGCTCTCCTACAATGAGCAGTTCTTC
size: -; V: TRBV19; J: TRBJ1-1; D: TRBD1; CDR3: CASSLRGQANTEAFF; DNA: TGTGCCAGTAGCCTCAGGGGACAGGCGAACACTGAAGCTTTCTTT
size: once; V: TRBV10-3; J: TRBJ1-5; D: -; CDR3: CAISESKLNQPQHF; DNA: TGTGCCATCAGTGAGTCGAAGCTCAATCAGCCCCAGCATTTT
size: -; V: TRBV9; J: TRBJ2-5; D: -; CDR3: CATTRRDRKETQYF; DNA: TGTGCCACCACAAGGAGGGATCGGAAAGAGACCCAGTACTTC
size: -; V: TRBV7-8; J: TRBJ2-2; D: -; CDR3: CASSFSQGAGELFF; DNA: TGTGCCAGCAGCTTTAGTCAGGGTGCCGGGGAGCTGTTTTTT
size: -; V: TRBV9; J: TRBJ1-3; D: TRBD1; CDR3: CASSQGGGQALSGNTIYF; DNA: TGTGCCAGCAGCCAGGGGGGAGGACAGGCCCTCTCTGGAAACACCATATATTTT
size: -; V: TRBV7-2; J: TRBJ2-5; D: -; CDR3: CASSPGTTETQYF; DNA: TGTGCCAGCAGCCCGGGGACAACGGAGACCCAGTACTTC
size: -; V: TRBV13; J: TRBJ2-7; D: TRBD2; CDR3: CASSNKLAGVIYEQYF; DNA: TGTGCCAGCAGCAACAAACTAGCGGGAGTTATCTACGAGCAGTACTTC
size: -; V: TRBV7-6; J: TRBJ1-3; D: -; CDR3: CASSSEAVSNPGNTIYF; DNA: TGTGCCAGCAGCTCGGAAGCGGTATCCAATCCTGGAAACACCATATATTTT
size: few; V: TRBV5-1; J: TRBJ1-6; D: -; CDR3: CASSSLTGDNSPLHF; DNA: TGCGCCAGCAGCTCTCTGACAGGCGATAATTCACCCCTCCACTTT
size: -; V: TRBV9; J: TRBJ2-7; D: TRBD2; CDR3: CASSPGGRPSYEQYF; DNA: TGTGCCAGCAGTCCGGGCGGGAGGCCCTCCTACGAGCAGTACTTC
size: -; V: TRBV28; J: TRBJ2-5; D: TRBD2; CDR3: CASSPTSGSRTQYF; DNA: TGTGCCAGCAGTCCGACTAGCGGGAGTAGGACCCAGTACTTC
size: -; V: TRBV7-9; J: TRBJ2-7; D: TRBD1; CDR3: CASSLSGQTYEQYF; DNA: TGTGCCAGCAGCTTATCGGGACAGACCTACGAGCAGTACTTC
size: -; V: TRBV30; J: TRBJ1-6; D: -; CDR3: CAWKAGHSPLHF; DNA: TGTGCCTGGAAGGCAGGGCATTCACCCCTCCACTTT
size: -; V: TRBV30; J: TRBJ1-5; D: -; CDR3: CAWRDRGIGNQPQHF; DNA: TGTGCCTGGAGAGATCGGGGGATTGGCAATCAGCCCCAGCATTTT
size: -; V: TRBV4-1; J: TRBJ2-5; D: -; CDR3: CASSQGDRQETQYF; DNA: TGCGCCAGCAGCCAAGGAGACAGACAAGAGACCCAGTACTTC
size: -; V: TRBV30; J: TRBJ2-3; D: TRBD2; CDR3: CAWSWDSGSTDTQYF; DNA: TGTGCCTGGAGCTGGGATAGCGGGAGCACAGATACGCAGTATTTT
size: -; V: TRBV29-1; J: TRBJ2-1; D: TRBD1; CDR3: CSVRTGGNEQFF; DNA: TGCAGCGTCCGGACAGGGGGCAATGAGCAGTTCTTC
size: -; V: TRBV6-5; J: TRBJ1-2; D: -; CDR3: CASTGTSFYGYTF; DNA: TGTGCCAGCACCGGGACATCCTTCTATGGCTACACCTTC
size: -; V: TRBV19; J: TRBJ1-3; D: TRBD1; CDR3: CASSPGGSSGNTIYF; DNA: TGTGCCAGTAGTCCAGGGGGCTCTTCTGGAAACACCATATATTTT
size: few; V: TRBV3-1/TRBV3-2; J: TRBJ1-6; D: -; CDR3: CASSQGGNSPLHF; DNA: TGTGCCAGCAGCCAAGGAGGCAATTCACCCCTCCACTTT
size: many; V: TRBV19; J: TRBJ1-5; D: TRBD1; CDR3: CASSPSRDRGNQPQHF; DNA: TGTGCCAGTAGTCCGTCCCGGGACAGGGGGAATCAGCCCCAGCATTTT
size: -; V: TRBV21-1; J: TRBJ1-5; D: -; CDR3: CASLRDRDNQPQHF; DNA: TGTGCCAGCCTCCGGGACAGGGACAATCAGCCCCAGCATTTT
size: -; V: TRBV3-1/TRBV3-2; J: TRBJ1-2; D: -; CDR3: CASGQSGGYTF; DNA: TGTGCCAGCGGTCAGTCGGGAGGCTACACCTTC
size: -; V: TRBV29-1; J: TRBJ2-5; D: -; CDR3: CSVCIGQGGTQYF; DNA: TGCAGCGTTTGCATAGGGCAGGGCGGGACCCAGTACTTC